The 18 T cell receptor beta chains below all came from one sample that was sequenced in a study of monozygotic twins with cystic fibrosis (dated by TCRdb to the early 2020s). The library came from the immunoSEQ multiplex PCR assay. TCRdb mirrors the immuneACCESS table, restricted to in-frame sequences. Some clones are absent from its copies; in checked studies, under half trace to an unresolved V gene, and the reason for the others is unknown. This sample gives about 35,000 clones in total; 66% of them show up just once. The top ten constitute approximately 0.8% of the sample. The sample taken for sequencing was blood. These receptors originate from a girl aged 5 to 17 with cystic fibrosis.

CDR3 sequence: CASSTRDSLWEQYF. The CDR3, as DNA: TGTGCCAGCAGCACCCGGGACTCGCTTTGGGAGCAGTACTTC. The chain has TRBV7-2 and TRBJ2-7; perhaps TRBD2 as D (6 bases). Germline loops: CDR1 SGHTA, CDR2 FQGNSA. The CDR3 totals 14 residues. The V end was cut by 5 bases, the J end by 7 bases, with 18 bases between.

This CDR3 reads CAWRPTGEYGYTF. The CDR3 DNA reads TGTGCCTGGAGACCGACAGGGGAGTACGGCTACACCTTC. The V gene is TRBV30, the J gene TRBJ1-2; 8 bases agree with TRBD1. CDR3 size: 13 residues. Trimming removed 3 bases from V and 8 bases from J; junction bases left unmatched: 8. Per the germline V gene, CDR1 is GTSNPN and CDR2 is SVGIG (reference sequence).

The chain has TRBV5-6 and TRBJ1-2, with D perhaps TRBD1 (5 bases). Germline V gene data show CDR1 as SGHDT and CDR2 as YYEEEE. The CDR3 extends over 15 amino acids. Trimming took 3 bases from V and 4 from J, leaving 16 bases between them. The chain's CDR3 is CASSWPLDRGYGYTF. The CDR3 DNA reads TGTGCCAGCAGCTGGCCCCTCGACAGAGGCTATGGCTACACCTTC.

This clone occurred a few times. The V gene is TRBV2, the J gene TRBJ2-7, with D hard to call. In germline, CDR1 is SNHLY, CDR2 FYNNEI. V lost 2 bases and J 2 bases, leaving 7 bases between the germline ends. This CDR3 is built from 13 residues. CDR3 bases: TGTGCCAGCAGTGAAACAGCTACCTACGAGCAGTACTTC. It yields the protein CASSETATYEQYF.

The chain couples TRBV7-2 to TRBJ2-1, with 10 bases aligning to TRBD2. CDR1 is SGHTA and CDR2 is FQGNSA in the germline V gene. Unmatched junction bases numbered 12, after V lost 5 bases and J lost 5 bases. The CDR3 is 17 amino acids. Here the CDR3 reads CASSLRAGTSVDNEQFF. For the CDR3, the DNA is TGTGCCAGCAGCCTACGCGCCGGGACTAGCGTCGACAATGAGCAGTTCTTC.

The chain couples TRBV29-1 to TRBJ2-5, with TRBD2 as a possible D gene (6 bases). The CDR3 spans 12 residues. The germline CDR1 and CDR2 sequences are SQVTM and ANQGSEA. Deletions cut 6 bases from V and 4 bases from J, with 12 bases between. The CDR3 nucleotides read TGCAGCGTCGACGGGAGTTCAGAGACCCAGTACTTC. This encodes CSVDGSSETQYF.

This clone was counted only a few times. V usage is TRBV28 and J usage is TRBJ1-2; D perhaps matches TRBD1 (6 bases). Trimming cost V 2 bases and J 6 bases, with 16 bases left between them. The CDR3 totals 15 residues. Per the germline V gene, CDR1 is MDHEN and CDR2 is SYDVKM. The CDR3 DNA is TGTGCCAGCAGTTTAGTTTGGAAGGGGGGCCATGGCTACACCTTC. Its protein product is CASSLVWKGGHGYTF.

V usage is TRBV5-4 and J usage is TRBJ2-3, with TRBD1 as a possible D gene (6 bases). The germline CDR1 and CDR2 sequences are SGHNT and YYREEE (reference sequence). V was pared by 1 base and J by 4 bases, with 19 bases between. The CDR3 loop spans 17 amino acids. CDR3 DNA: TGTGCCAGCAGCTTGATCGACAGGATGAGGACGGCAGATACGCAGTATTTT. Translated, it gives CASSLIDRMRTADTQYF.

This chain uses TRBV14 with TRBJ2-3; tentatively, D is TRBD2 (6 bases). Germline V gene lookup returns CDR1 SGHDN and CDR2 FVKESK. The CDR3 totals 14 residues. Between the trimmed V and J ends, which lost 4 bases and 0 bases, there was a span of 8 bases. The CDR3 loop reads CASSPGLSTDTQYF. As DNA, the CDR3 is TGTGCCAGCAGCCCGGGACTGAGCACAGATACGCAGTATTTT.

The chain links TRBV4-3 to TRBJ1-2, with D perhaps TRBD1 (6 bases). Deletions cut 4 bases from V and 3 bases from J, with 12 bases between. The CDR3 has 14 residues. Germline V gives CDR1 LGHNA, CDR2 YSLEER. The CDR3 sequence: CASSPAGGYYGYTF. DNA for the CDR3: TGCGCCAGCAGCCCCGCGGGGGGCTACTATGGCTACACCTTC.

This clone showed up just a few times. V gene TRBV10-3 combines with J gene TRBJ2-7; 16 bases align to TRBD2. The V gene end was trimmed by 4 bases and the J gene end by 9 bases; junction bases not matched to a gene: 9. The CDR3 is 16 amino acids. CDR1 and CDR2 (germline): ENHRY, SYGVKD. For the CDR3, the DNA is TGTGCCATCAGTGCGGATTTGGGACTAGCGGGAGGGATGCAGTACTTC. Encoded protein: CAISADLGLAGGMQYF.

The chain uses TRBV30 and TRBJ1-4; 7 bases are a match to TRBD1. V lost 4 bases and J lost 8; bases outside the gene matches: 7. CDR1 is GTSNPN and CDR2 is SVGIG in the germline V gene (reference sequence). The CDR3 runs to 13 residues. The CDR3 DNA follows: TGTGCCTGGACGGGGGGACAGCGGGAAAAACTGTTTTTT. Amino acids: CAWTGGQREKLFF.

The rearrangement uses TRBV19 and TRBJ2-5; a possible D gene is TRBD1 (5 bases). CDR1 is LNHDA and CDR2 is SQIVND in the germline V gene (reference sequence). The V end lost 4 bases, the J end lost 0 bases, and 6 bases lay between the germline ends. CDR3 length: 13 residues. CDR3 protein: CASSTTDQETQYF. CDR3 nucleotides: TGTGCCAGTAGTACGACAGACCAAGAGACCCAGTACTTC.

The rearrangement links TRBV7-2 to TRBJ2-3; 11 bases match TRBD1. Germline V gene lookup returns CDR1 SGHTA and CDR2 FQGNSA. The V and J ends lost 0 bases and 4 bases, in that order; junction bases with no gene match: 3. The CDR3 has 16 residues. The CDR3 nucleotides read TGTGCCAGCAGCTTAGCGGGGACAGGGGGTGCAGATACGCAGTATTTT. This codes for CASSLAGTGGADTQYF.

This sequence joins TRBV4-3 and TRBJ2-7; 9 nucleotides line up with TRBD2. CDR1 is LGHNA and CDR2 is YSLEER in the germline V gene. V lost 0 bases and J lost 3; bases outside the gene matches: 9. The CDR3 is 17 amino acids. The CDR3 DNA is TGCGCCAGCAGCCAAGATGGGGCGGGAGGGCCTCTCTACGAGCAGTACTTC. This gives the protein CASSQDGAGGPLYEQYF.

The chain combines TRBV18 with TRBJ1-2; perhaps TRBD1 as D (5 bases). This CDR3 contains 14 residues. CDR1 KGHSH and CDR2 LQKENI come from the germline V gene. The V gene lost 4 bases and the J gene lost 2 bases, with 11 bases spanning the gap. CDR3 amino acids: CASSHSRDNYGYTF. In nucleotides, the CDR3 is TGTGCCAGCTCACATTCCAGGGACAACTATGGCTACACCTTC.

The chain combines TRBV6-5 with TRBJ2-3; D gene ambiguous. Per germline, CDR1 MNHEY and CDR2 SVGAGI. V shed 0 bases and J shed 0 bases, with 10 bases lying between them. This CDR3 comprises 16 residues. Written as DNA, the CDR3 is TGTGCCAGCAGTTACTCACCCCGGTATAGCACAGATACGCAGTATTTT. Translating gives CASSYSPRYSTDTQYF.

The count of this clone is one. The chain has TRBV9 and TRBJ2-5; no reliable D call. CDR1 and CDR2 (germline): SGDLS, YYNGEE. This CDR3 has 16 residues. V lost 4 bases and J 4 bases, leaving 20 bases between the germline ends. The CDR3 loop is CASSPEGWNDGETQYF. In DNA, the CDR3 is TGTGCCAGCAGCCCCGAAGGGTGGAACGATGGAGAGACCCAGTACTTC.